These 22 T cell receptor beta chains originate from one sample sequenced in a study of T cell responses to AZD1222 COVID-19 vaccine (dated by TCRdb to the early 2020s). To prepare the library, the immunoSEQ multiplex PCR assay was applied. In TCRdb, the immuneACCESS table is reduced to in-frame sequences with V and J assigned. These tables do not hold every clone; where another copy was compared, an unresolved V gene accounts for under half, and the others remain unexplained. The sample table lists approximately 200,000 clones, approximately 93% of them with a count of one. The ten largest clones capture over 0.95% of the sample. The meaning of the sample's time point label: about 28 days (+/-7) after the second vaccine dose. The material was peripheral blood, obtained 28 days after the second AZD1222 dose. The source is an adult who received the AZD1222 COVID-19 vaccine.

The V call is TRBV6-5, the J call TRBJ1-5, with D perhaps TRBD1 (5 bases). This CDR3 comprises 13 residues. Trimming took off 7 bases at V and 5 bases at J, with 12 bases between the two ends. Germline lookup yields CDR1 MNHEY and CDR2 SVGAGI. The CDR3 reads CASNRREYQPQHF. CDR3 bases: TGTGCCAGCAACCGCAGGGAGTATCAGCCCCAGCATTTT.

V is TRBV28 and J is TRBJ2-7, with 9 positions matching TRBD1. CDR3 length equals 15 residues. Germline CDR1 MDHEN, CDR2 SYDVKM. Germline trimming cut 8 bases from V and 2 bases from J; bases unmatched to any gene: 10. CDR3: CASARGDRVTYEQYF. In DNA, the CDR3 is TGTGCCAGCGCAAGGGGGGACAGGGTAACCTACGAGCAGTACTTC.

For the CDR3, the DNA is TGTGCCAGCCTAGAGACGCTCTCCTCCTACGAGCAGTACTTC. Its translation is CASLETLSSYEQYF. This sequence joins TRBV18 and TRBJ2-7; D uncertain. This CDR3 region has 14 residues. Per germline, CDR1 KGHSH and CDR2 LQKENI. V lost 8 bases and J lost 0, with 14 bases in between.

The rearrangement links TRBV19 to TRBJ2-1; possibly TRBD1 or TRBD2 for D (5 bases each). V was clipped by 8 bases and J by 5 bases, with 13 bases between them. Germline V gives CDR1 LNHDA, CDR2 SQIVND (reference sequence). This CDR3 comprises 13 residues. CDR3 nucleotide sequence: TGTGCCAGTGCCCGGGGCCGTAACAATGAGCAGTTCTTC. The encoded protein is CASARGRNNEQFF.

The chain recombines TRBV14 with TRBJ2-5, with D hard to call. The CDR3 is 13 amino acids. Germline loops: CDR1 SGHDN, CDR2 FVKESK. Trimming shortened V by 6 bases and J by 1 base, and 9 bases separated the two germline ends. The CDR3, as DNA: TGTGCCAGCAGTCTCGGGCCCCAAGAGACCCAGTACTTC. It yields the protein CASSLGPQETQYF.

The V and J genes are TRBV28 and TRBJ2-7; D is undetermined. Trimming shortened V by 8 bases and J by 6 bases, and 17 bases separated the two germline ends. Looked up from germline, CDR1 is MDHEN and CDR2 is SYDVKM. The CDR3 extends over 13 amino acids. The CDR3 coding sequence is TGTGCCAGCCGCCGGGCCAGGCTCCGCGAGCAGTACTTC. Residues: CASRRARLREQYF.

V gene TRBV4-3 combines with J gene TRBJ2-1; 7 positions match TRBD2. Looked up from germline, CDR1 is LGHNA and CDR2 is YSLEER. The CDR3 consists of 16 residues. After removal of 1 base from V and 5 bases from J, the junction contained 8 bases not matched to a gene. The CDR3 region is CASSQGRAGWNNEQFF. Written as DNA, the CDR3 is TGCGCCAGCAGCCAAGGACGAGCGGGGTGGAACAATGAGCAGTTCTTC.

The chain uses TRBV29-1 and TRBJ1-3; D may be TRBD1 (5 bases). Germline CDR1 is SQVTM and CDR2 is ANQGSEA. The CDR3 spans 13 residues. V was pared by 4 bases and J by 2 bases, with 9 bases between. The CDR3 sequence is CSVAGETGNTIYF. The CDR3 nucleotides are TGCAGCGTTGCGGGGGAGACTGGAAACACCATATATTTT.

V usage is TRBV25-1 and J usage is TRBJ2-7; D remains ambiguous. The CDR3 runs 14 residues. Germline-derived CDR1 and CDR2 are MGHDK and SYGVNS. Trimming removed 1 base at V and 6 bases at J, with 13 bases between. CDR3 in DNA: TGTGCCAGCAGTGAATCCTTAAGCCGGCGCGAGCAGTACTTC. Amino acids: CASSESLSRREQYF.

The genes are TRBV9 and TRBJ1-1, with D perhaps matching TRBD1 (5 bases). Germline CDR1 reads SGDLS; CDR2 reads YYNGEE. The CDR3 runs 15 residues. V was pared by 4 bases and J by 3 bases, with 16 bases between. The CDR3, as DNA: TGTGCCAGCAGCTTAAATAGGGGCGCGGACACTGAAGCTTTCTTT. Translated: CASSLNRGADTEAFF.

V is TRBV2 and J is TRBJ2-3, with no clear D. CDR1 is SNHLY, CDR2 FYNNEI, per germline. Deletions cut 0 bases from V and 4 bases from J, with 11 bases between. The CDR3 has 15 amino acids. CDR3 sequence: CASSEARIAADTQYF. In DNA form, the CDR3 reads TGTGCCAGCAGTGAAGCGCGAATAGCAGCAGATACGCAGTATTTT.

This sequence joins TRBV19 and TRBJ1-1; D not certain. The CDR3 spans 12 residues. Germline lookup yields CDR1 LNHDA and CDR2 SQIVND (reference sequence). V was cut by 10 bases and J by 4 bases, with 13 bases left in between. CDR3 sequence (DNA): TGTGCCACCACATTGGGGTCCACTGAAGCTTTCTTT. It translates to CATTLGSTEAFF.

CDR3 region: CASSQWNTEAFF. The CDR3 DNA follows: TGTGCCAGCAGCCAGTGGAACACTGAAGCTTTCTTT. The chain employs TRBV3-1 (or the pseudogene TRBV3-2) and TRBJ1-1; the D is unclear. V gave up 3 bases and J gave up 1 base, with 3 bases separating them. CDR1 and CDR2 from the germline V gene are LGHDT and YNNKEL (reference sequence). The CDR3 runs to 12 residues.

This clone has more than one count but fewer than ten. The chain carries TRBV12-3 or TRBV12-4 and TRBJ1-1; D not resolved. V was shortened by 7 bases and J by 1 base, with 10 bases between the two germline ends. The CDR3 has 13 amino acids. The CDR3 DNA is TGTGCCAGCAAACAAGGGTGGAACACTGAAGCTTTCTTT. Translated, it gives CASKQGWNTEAFF.

The rearrangement links TRBV20-1 to TRBJ1-2; weak D call: TRBD1 (5 bases). Deletions cut 6 bases from V and 2 bases from J, with 7 bases between. The CDR3 totals 11 residues. Looked up from germline, CDR1 is DFQATT and CDR2 is SNEGSKA (reference sequence). CDR3 loop: CSAWDNYGYTF. CDR3 DNA sequence: TGCAGTGCGTGGGACAACTATGGCTACACCTTC.

This clone was observed a handful of times. The rearrangement joins TRBV13 to TRBJ2-1, with D perhaps TRBD2 (5 bases). This CDR3 comprises 14 residues. The germline gives CDR1 PRHDT, CDR2 FYEKMQ (reference sequence). V lost 1 base to trimming and J lost 6 bases, with 10 bases between them. CDR3 sequence: CASSLEGLANEQFF. DNA of the CDR3: TGTGCCAGCAGCTTAGAGGGTCTAGCCAATGAGCAGTTCTTC.

The V call is TRBV2, the J call TRBJ1-2; no reliable D call. The CDR3 totals 12 residues. Trimming pared 1 base from V and 3 bases from J, leaving 3 bases between. CDR1 SNHLY and CDR2 FYNNEI come from the germline V gene. This chain's CDR3 is CASSEGDYGYTF. The CDR3 DNA reads as TGTGCCAGCAGTGAAGGCGACTATGGCTACACCTTC. Looking up the rest from reference TRBV2 and TRBJ1-2 gives the full variable domain: EPEVTQTPSHQVTQMGQEVILRCVPISNHLYFYWYRQILGQKVEFLVSFYNNEISEKSEIFDDQFSVERPDGSNFTLKIRSTKLEDSAMYFCASSEGDYGYTFGSGTRLTVV.

The rearrangement uses TRBV6-1 and TRBJ2-3, with 8 positions matching TRBD1. Losses at the gene ends were 4 bases for V and 5 bases for J; bases not matched to a gene: 11. The V gene's germline CDR1 is MNHNS and CDR2 SASEGT. There are 16 residues in the CDR3. The CDR3 nucleotides read TGTGCCAGCAGTGCCCCGGGGCAGGGGGCTAGAGATACGCAGTATTTT. Translated, it gives CASSAPGQGARDTQYF.

The chain couples TRBV7-8 to TRBJ1-1; D possibly corresponds to TRBD1 (6 bases). Germline-derived CDR1 and CDR2 are SGHVS and FQNEAQ. The CDR3 runs 15 residues. V lost 5 bases and J 1 base, leaving 14 bases between the germline ends. CDR3 DNA sequence: TGTGCCAGCAGCGTACTACAGGGCTCGAACACTGAAGCTTTCTTT. It encodes CASSVLQGSNTEAFF.

V gene TRBV5-1 combines with J gene TRBJ1-3, with D tentatively TRBD1 (6 bases). Trimming left V 0 bases short and J 1 base short, with 11 bases between. The germline V gene has CDR1 SGHRS and CDR2 YFSETQ. The length of the CDR3 is 16 residues. Here the CDR3 DNA reads TGCGCCAGCAGCTTGGATGGGGGCACGTCTGGAAACACCATATATTTT. It specifies CASSLDGGTSGNTIYF.

The chain joins TRBV5-6 to TRBJ2-7; weak D call: TRBD1 (6 bases). CDR3 length equals 14 residues. Germline-derived CDR1 and CDR2 are SGHDT and YYEEEE. With 4 bases removed from V and 6 bases from J, the gap between germline ends came to 17 bases. CDR3 coding DNA: TGTGCCAGCAGCCCCCTCGGGACATCCACCGAGCAGTACTTC. It codes for CASSPLGTSTEQYF.

The chain joins TRBV19 to TRBJ1-1; D is unclear. Germline CDR1 is LNHDA and CDR2 is SQIVND (reference sequence). The germline V and J ends were trimmed by 3 bases and 5 bases, with 13 bases remaining between them. The CDR3 sequence is 14 residues long. CDR3 loop: CASSIGQVRTEAFF. CDR3 coding DNA: TGTGCCAGTAGTATCGGCCAGGTTCGAACTGAAGCTTTCTTT.